The sequence of this TCR beta chain was determined in a study of CXCR3-negative and CXCR3-positive naive CD8 T cells. About the study: Total TRB output reached about 130 million reads, about 1.5 +/- 0.3 million per library. The study, taken as a whole, reports: TRBV-TRBJ usage was alike in naive CXCR3-negative and CXCR3-positive cells but differed in memory cells. Researchers report that CXCR3-positive naive cells carry more hydrophobic TRB CDR3s than CXCR3-negative naive cells.

CDR3 length equals 15 residues. A note on this clonotype: Its specificity is unknown.

cDNA libraries for TRB were generated by 5' RACE incorporating UMI labels. TCRdb reprocessed the 5' RACE reads and keeps a single row for each CDR3 protein, giving no DNA. The sample table includes under 110,000 distinct CDR3 sequences. Every individual CD8+ T cell subset underwent sorting in triplicate at 330,000 or so cells apiece. The sequence came from a human donor in good health. Some clones in this sample may be carry-over from other donors' samples. This sequence joins TRBV12-3 or TRBV12-4 and TRBJ2-1. The sample comprised naive CXCR3+ CD8+ T cells from blood. Subset noted: CD45RO-CCR7+CD27+CD95- naive CD8+ T cells expressing CXCR3 (TNR3+). The CDR3 here is CASRSSTGAVDEQFF.